This TCR beta chain was observed in a study of blood T cell repertoires in COVID-19. Germline V lookup: CDR1 SGHAT, CDR2 FQNNGV. The V end lost 2 bases, the J end lost 7 bases, and 3 bases lay between the germline ends. The length of the CDR3 is 12 residues. Data came from immunoSEQ multiplex PCR; TCRdb stores just in-frame clones and leaves some out. The table records a few hundred thousand clones, around nine tenths of them present only once. Material: PBMCs or T cells enriched from blood (not recorded which). The rearrangement joins TRBV11-2 to TRBJ1-6; D call uncertain. The TCR was taken from a woman in her forties or fifties who had recovered from COVID-19. The CDR3 bases are TGTGCCAGCAGCTTACTAAATTCACCCCTCCACTTT. This sequence encodes CASSLLNSPLHF. Looking up the rest from reference TRBV11-2 and TRBJ1-6 gives the full variable domain: EAGVAQSPRYKIIEKRQSVAFWCNPISGHATLYWYQQILGQGPKLLIQFQNNGVVDDSQLPKDRFSAERLKGVDSTLKIQPAKLEDSAVYLCASSLLNSPLHFGNGTRLTVT.